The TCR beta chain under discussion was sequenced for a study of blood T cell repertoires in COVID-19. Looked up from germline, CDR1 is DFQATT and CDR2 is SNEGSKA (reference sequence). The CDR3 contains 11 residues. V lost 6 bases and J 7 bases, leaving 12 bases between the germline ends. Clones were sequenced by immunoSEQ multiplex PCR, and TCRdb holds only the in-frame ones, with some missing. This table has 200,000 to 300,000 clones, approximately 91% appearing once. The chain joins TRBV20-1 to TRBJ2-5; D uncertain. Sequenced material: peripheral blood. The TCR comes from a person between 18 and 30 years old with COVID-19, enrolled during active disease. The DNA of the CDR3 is TGCAGTGCCGAGCTTTCTTGGACCCAGTACTTC. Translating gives CSAELSWTQYF.